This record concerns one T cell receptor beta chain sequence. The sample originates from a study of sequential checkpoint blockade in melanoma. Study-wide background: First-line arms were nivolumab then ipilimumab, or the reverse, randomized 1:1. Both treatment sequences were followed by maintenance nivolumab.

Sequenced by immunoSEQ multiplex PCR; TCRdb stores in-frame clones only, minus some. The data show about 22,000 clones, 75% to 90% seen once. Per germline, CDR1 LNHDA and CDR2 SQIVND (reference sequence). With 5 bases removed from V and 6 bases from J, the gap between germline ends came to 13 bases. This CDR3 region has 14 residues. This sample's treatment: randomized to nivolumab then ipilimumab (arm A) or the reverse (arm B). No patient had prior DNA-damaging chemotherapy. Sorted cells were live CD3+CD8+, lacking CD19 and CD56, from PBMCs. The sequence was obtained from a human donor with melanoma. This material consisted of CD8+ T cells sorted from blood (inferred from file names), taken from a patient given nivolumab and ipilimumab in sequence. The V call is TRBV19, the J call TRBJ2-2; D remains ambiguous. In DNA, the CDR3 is TGTGCCAGTAGTCCGGGTTTTTTGGCCGGGGAGCTGTTTTTT. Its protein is CASSPGFLAGELFF.